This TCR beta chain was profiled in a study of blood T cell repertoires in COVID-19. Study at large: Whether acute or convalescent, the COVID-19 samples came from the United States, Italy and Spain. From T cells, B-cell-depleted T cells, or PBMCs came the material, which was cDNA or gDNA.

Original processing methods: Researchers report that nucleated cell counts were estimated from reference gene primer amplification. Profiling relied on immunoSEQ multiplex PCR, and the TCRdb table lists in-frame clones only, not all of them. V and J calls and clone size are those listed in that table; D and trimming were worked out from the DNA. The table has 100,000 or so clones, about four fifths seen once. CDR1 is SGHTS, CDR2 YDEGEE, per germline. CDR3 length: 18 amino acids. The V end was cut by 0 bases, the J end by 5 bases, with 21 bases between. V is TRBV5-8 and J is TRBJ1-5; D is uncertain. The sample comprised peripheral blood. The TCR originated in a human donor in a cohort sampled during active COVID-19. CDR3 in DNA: TGTGCCAGCAGCTTGGGAGAGTCTCTGACATACCACGATCAGCCCCAGCATTTT. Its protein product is CASSLGESLTYHDQPQHF.